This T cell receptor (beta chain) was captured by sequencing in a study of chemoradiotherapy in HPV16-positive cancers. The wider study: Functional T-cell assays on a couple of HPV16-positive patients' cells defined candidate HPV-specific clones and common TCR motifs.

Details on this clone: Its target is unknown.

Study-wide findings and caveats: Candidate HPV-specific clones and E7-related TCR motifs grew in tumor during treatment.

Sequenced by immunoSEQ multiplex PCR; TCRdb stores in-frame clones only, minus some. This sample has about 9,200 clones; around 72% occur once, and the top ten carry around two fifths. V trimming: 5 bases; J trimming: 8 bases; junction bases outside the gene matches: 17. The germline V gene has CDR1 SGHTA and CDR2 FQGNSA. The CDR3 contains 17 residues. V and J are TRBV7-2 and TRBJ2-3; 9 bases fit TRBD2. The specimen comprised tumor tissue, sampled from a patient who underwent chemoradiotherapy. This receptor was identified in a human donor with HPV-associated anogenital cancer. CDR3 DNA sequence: TGTGCCAGCAGCCCCCAATCGGCGGGAGGGCCTAGTTCTACGCAGTATTTT. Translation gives CASSPQSAGGPSSTQYF. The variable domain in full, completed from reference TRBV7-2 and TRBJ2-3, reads GAGVSQSPSNKVTEKGKDVELRCDPISGHTALYWYRQSLGQGLEFLIYFQGNSAPDKSGLPSDRFSAERTGGSVSTLTIQRTQQEDSAVYLCASSPQSAGGPSSTQYFGPGTRLTVL.